One sample yielded the 29 T cell receptor beta chains listed below, sequenced in a study of OX40 agonist ivuxolimab in advanced cancers. TCRdb's table, derived via immunoSEQ multiplex PCR, lists solely in-frame clones and lacks some. The sample carries about 62,000 clones, around 79% recorded once. The material was CD4+ or CD8+ T cells sorted from blood, obtained in a trial of the OX40 agonist ivuxolimab. The source of these receptors is an adult with an advanced solid tumor such as melanoma, head and neck, liver or kidney cancer.

This clone was seen a handful of times. This chain joins TRBV7-9 and TRBJ1-1; the D gene is possibly TRBD1 (6 bases). CDR1 and CDR2 from the germline V gene are SEHNR and FQNEAQ (reference sequence). This CDR3 region has 13 residues. The germline V and J ends were trimmed by 2 bases and 3 bases, with 7 bases remaining between them. CDR3 loop: CASSLQGYTEAFF. The CDR3 bases are TGTGCCAGCAGCTTACAGGGGTACACTGAAGCTTTCTTT.

This clone is classed as medium-sized. The genes are TRBV7-9 and TRBJ1-1; D is possibly TRBD1 (5 bases). The CDR3 length is 14 residues. Germline V gene data show CDR1 as SEHNR and CDR2 as FQNEAQ (reference sequence). V was cut by 7 bases and J by 1 base, with 13 bases left in between. As DNA, the CDR3 is TGTGCCAGCACCTCGGGGCTAACGAACACTGAAGCTTTCTTT. Translated, it gives CASTSGLTNTEAFF.

V gene TRBV30 combines with J gene TRBJ1-4; the D is unclear. Trimming took 0 bases from V and 10 from J, leaving 9 bases between them. The germline CDR1 and CDR2 sequences are GTSNPN and SVGIG (reference sequence). CDR3 length equals 12 residues. CDR3 nucleotide sequence: TGTGCCTGGAGTGTAAATGCAGGAAAACTGTTTTTT. This translates into CAWSVNAGKLFF. The entire variable domain, with the rest obtained from reference TRBV30 and TRBJ1-4, is as follows: SQTIHQWPATLVQPVGSPLSLECTVEGTSNPNLYWYRQAAGRGLQLLFYSVGIGQISSEVPQNLSASRPQDRQFILSSKKLLLSDSGFYLCAWSVNAGKLFFGSGTQLSVL.

V usage is TRBV4-3 and J usage is TRBJ1-3, with a possible D match to TRBD1 (5 bases). There are 17 residues in the CDR3. Between the trimmed V and J ends, which lost 1 base and 4 bases, there was a span of 17 bases. Germline V gives CDR1 LGHNA, CDR2 YSLEER. The DNA of the CDR3 is TGCGCCAGCAGCCAAGGAGCGGAGGCAGGGATAGGAAACACCATATATTTT. Amino acid sequence: CASSQGAEAGIGNTIYF.

V usage is TRBV27 and J usage is TRBJ2-1; 7 bases map to TRBD1. Per germline, CDR1 MNHEY and CDR2 SMNVEV (reference sequence). The CDR3 contains 14 residues. The J segment lost 2 bases and the V segment lost 6 bases, leaving 4 bases of the junction unmatched. The CDR3 is CASRGGTAYNEQFF. Written as DNA, the CDR3 is TGTGCCAGCAGGGGTGGGACAGCCTACAATGAGCAGTTCTTC.

The chain links TRBV9 to TRBJ2-1; 12 bases agree with TRBD2. This CDR3 has 15 residues. Germline values: CDR1 SGDLS, CDR2 YYNGEE. V lost 0 bases, J lost 6 bases, and 1 base stayed unmatched. CDR3 coding DNA: TGTGCCAGCAGCGTAGGACTAGCGGGGGTCAATGAGCAGTTCTTC. Translating it yields CASSVGLAGVNEQFF.

V usage is TRBV10-3 and J usage is TRBJ2-5; the match to TRBD1 covers 8 bases. From germline, CDR1 is ENHRY and CDR2 SYGVKD. The CDR3 spans 16 residues. Trimming removed 3 bases from V and 5 bases from J; junction bases left unmatched: 11. CDR3 in DNA: TGTGCCATCAGTGACCCCTGGACAGGGAGCCACGAGACCCAGTACTTC. Its translation is CAISDPWTGSHETQYF.

The rearrangement uses TRBV7-9 and TRBJ2-1; D possibly corresponds to TRBD1 (5 bases). Germline V CDR1 and CDR2: SEHNR, FQNEAQ (reference sequence). The CDR3 spans 15 residues. Deletions cut 1 base from V and 3 bases from J, with 10 bases between. Here the CDR3 reads CASSLGQGYYNEQFF. As DNA, the CDR3 is TGTGCCAGCAGCTTAGGGCAGGGCTACTACAATGAGCAGTTCTTC. The full variable domain, with the rest looked up from reference TRBV7-9 and TRBJ2-1, is DTGVSQNPRHKITKRGQNVTFRCDPISEHNRLYWYRQTLGQGPEFLTYFQNEAQLEKSRLLSDRFSAERPKGSFSTLEIQRTEQGDSAMYLCASSLGQGYYNEQFFGPGTRLTVL.

V and J are TRBV28 and TRBJ1-1, with 11 bases fitting TRBD1. The CDR3 runs 15 residues. Per the germline V gene, CDR1 is MDHEN and CDR2 is SYDVKM. Trimming took 5 bases from V and 4 from J; bases not matched to a gene: 6. The CDR3 is CASSPWTGGGTEAFF. DNA for the CDR3: TGTGCCAGCAGTCCGTGGACAGGGGGCGGCACTGAAGCTTTCTTT.

This clone occurred a few times. The gene calls are TRBV21-1 and TRBJ2-2; the table's D call of TRBD1 was not tested on the DNA. TRBV21-1 is deemed a pseudogene. The CDR3 is 18 amino acids. The CDR3: CASSRRTAERENTGELFF. CDR3 DNA: TGTGCCAGCAGCAGACGGACAGCCGAGAGAGAAAACACCGGGGAGCTGTTTTTT.

The V gene is TRBV7-3, the J gene TRBJ1-4; no clear D. The V end was cut by 4 bases, the J end by 1 base, with 10 bases between. Germline lookup yields CDR1 SGHTA and CDR2 FQGTGA. The length of the CDR3 is 15 residues. The CDR3 spells CASSSFGGTNEKLFF. The CDR3 region has the DNA TGTGCCAGCAGCTCCTTCGGAGGAACTAATGAAAAACTGTTTTTT.

As DNA, the CDR3 is TGTGCCAGCAGCGCCGGGACAGGGTTTTACGAGCAGTACTTC. Its translation: CASSAGTGFYEQYF. The chain links TRBV7-9 to TRBJ2-7, with TRBD1 matching 9 bases. Germline assignment: CDR1 SEHNR and CDR2 FQNEAQ (reference sequence). The CDR3 contains 14 residues. Losses at the gene ends were 5 bases for V and 4 bases for J; bases not matched to a gene: 6.

This sequence joins TRBV7-9 and TRBJ1-2; D possibly corresponds to TRBD1 (6 bases). The germline V gene has CDR1 SEHNR and CDR2 FQNEAQ (reference sequence). The CDR3 contains 13 residues. With 6 bases removed from V and 6 bases from J, the gap between germline ends came to 14 bases. The CDR3: CASSPGTFNGYTF. CDR3 DNA sequence: TGTGCCAGCAGTCCCGGGACATTCAATGGCTACACCTTC. Full variable domain (remainder filled in from reference TRBV7-9 and TRBJ1-2): DTGVSQNPRHKITKRGQNVTFRCDPISEHNRLYWYRQTLGQGPEFLTYFQNEAQLEKSRLLSDRFSAERPKGSFSTLEIQRTEQGDSAMYLCASSPGTFNGYTFGSGTRLTVV.

The sample holds one count of this clone. V gene TRBV4-3 combines with J gene TRBJ2-1; D gene uncertain. The CDR3 totals 14 residues. The germline gives CDR1 LGHNA, CDR2 YSLEER. Between the trimmed V and J ends, which lost 1 base and 3 bases, there was a span of 7 bases. This chain's CDR3 is CASSQGDGYNEQFF. The CDR3 DNA reads as TGCGCCAGCAGCCAAGGTGATGGCTACAATGAGCAGTTCTTC.

This chain connects TRBV5-1 to TRBJ2-7, with TRBD1 identical over 12 bases. The CDR3 has 16 amino acids. Germline lookup yields CDR1 SGHRS and CDR2 YFSETQ. The V segment lost 0 bases and the J segment 5 bases; nucleotides outside the gene matches: 6. Written as DNA, the CDR3 is TGCGCCAGCAGCTTGGAAGGGACAGGGGGCGTCCACGAGCAGTACTTC. This gives the protein CASSLEGTGGVHEQYF.

The V gene is TRBV5-6, the J gene TRBJ2-7; D not certain. The CDR3 totals 12 residues. Per the germline V gene, CDR1 is SGHDT and CDR2 is YYEEEE. V lost 3 bases and J lost 0, with 4 bases in between. CDR3 nucleotides: TGTGCCAGCAGCTCGGACTCCTACGAGCAGTACTTC. This translates into CASSSDSYEQYF.

The genes are TRBV7-9 and TRBJ2-2; 7 bases agree with TRBD2. CDR3 size: 15 residues. Trimming at V came to 1 base and at J to 4 bases, leaving 3 bases not matched to a gene. In germline, CDR1 is SEHNR, CDR2 FQNEAQ (reference sequence). The CDR3 DNA reads TGTGCCAGCAGCTTAGAGCCTAGCGGCACCGGGGAGCTGTTTTTT. This codes for CASSLEPSGTGELFF.

The CDR3 bases are TGCGCCAGCATCGCGACAGGGGATAATTCACCCCTCCACTTT. Its translation: CASIATGDNSPLHF. This sequence joins TRBV23-1 and TRBJ1-6, with 8 positions matching TRBD1. TRBV23-1 is an open reading frame, and its role is uncertain. The V and J ends lost 7 bases and 5 bases, in that order; junction bases with no gene match: 4. The CDR3 runs 14 residues.

The chain is built from TRBV9 and TRBJ2-1; possible D gene TRBD2, 5 bases. The CDR3 is made up of 15 amino acids. Germline CDR1 and CDR2: SGDLS and YYNGEE. V was shortened by 0 bases and J by 1 base, with 8 bases between the two germline ends. This CDR3 reads CASSVAEGSYNEQFF. The CDR3 coding sequence is TGTGCCAGCAGCGTAGCTGAGGGATCCTACAATGAGCAGTTCTTC.

The V and J genes are TRBV6-6 and TRBJ1-4, with a possible D match to TRBD1 (5 bases). CDR1 MNHNY and CDR2 SVGAGI come from the germline V gene (reference sequence). V was cut by 8 bases and J by 3 bases, with 16 bases left in between. CDR3 length equals 15 residues. The CDR3: CASREEGAANEKLFF. The CDR3 DNA reads TGTGCCAGCCGCGAGGAAGGGGCGGCTAATGAAAAACTGTTTTTT.

The rearrangement links TRBV14 to TRBJ2-7; 12 bases map to TRBD1. This CDR3 comprises 15 residues. Trimming removed 1 base from V and 5 bases from J; junction bases left unmatched: 3. CDR1 and CDR2 from the germline V gene are SGHDN and FVKESK. This chain's CDR3 is CASSQVGQGANEQYF. The DNA of the CDR3 is TGTGCCAGCAGCCAAGTGGGACAGGGGGCAAACGAGCAGTACTTC.

The chain uses TRBV27 and TRBJ1-2; D not resolved. V was pared by 5 bases and J by 3 bases, with 13 bases between. Germline loops: CDR1 MNHEY, CDR2 SMNVEV (reference sequence). The CDR3 has 14 residues. The CDR3 region has the DNA TGTGCCAGCAGTCCATCGGACGGGGACTATGGCTACACCTTC. Its translation: CASSPSDGDYGYTF.

The J gene is TRBJ2-5, the V gene TRBV5-1; maybe TRBD2 (6 bases). V lost 4 bases to trimming and J lost 11 bases, with 21 bases between them. The CDR3 consists of 14 residues. Germline V gene data show CDR1 as SGHRS and CDR2 as YFSETQ. The CDR3 DNA sequence: TGCGCCAGCAGCGACCTCGGGACTTCCAGGGAGCAGTACTTC. Its translation is CASSDLGTSREQYF.

The chain links TRBV6-1 to TRBJ2-2; 13 positions agree with TRBD2. This CDR3 is built from 18 residues. Per germline, CDR1 MNHNS and CDR2 SASEGT. The trim removed 4 bases at V and 4 bases at J, leaving 9 bases unmatched. CDR3 sequence (DNA): TGTGCCAGCAGTGCCCTACTAGCGGGGGGGCCCGGCACCGGGGAGCTGTTTTTT. Translating it yields CASSALLAGGPGTGELFF.

This clone has more than one count but fewer than ten. The V gene is TRBV6-1, the J gene TRBJ1-5; D remains ambiguous. The V and J ends lost 1 base and 0 bases respectively, with 7 bases between them. CDR3 length: 15 amino acids. Germline V CDR1 and CDR2: MNHNS, SASEGT. CDR3 sequence (DNA): TGTGCCAGCAGTGAAGTTCGGATTAGCAATCAGCCCCAGCATTTT. It translates to CASSEVRISNQPQHF.

The sample holds a few counts of this clone. The chain recombines TRBV7-2 with TRBJ2-4; no firm D call. The V gene lost 1 base and the J gene lost 0 bases, with 7 bases spanning the gap. Germline V gene data show CDR1 as SGHTA and CDR2 as FQGNSA. This CDR3 has 15 amino acids. The CDR3 nucleotides are TGTGCCAGCAGCTTAGAGGACCCAGCCAAAAACATTCAGTACTTC. Protein product: CASSLEDPAKNIQYF.

The V and J genes are TRBV5-1 and TRBJ1-6; 8 bases match TRBD1. The ends lost 4 bases at V and 7 bases at J; junction bases unmatched: 7. CDR3 size: 15 residues. The germline gives CDR1 SGHRS, CDR2 YFSETQ. CDR3: CASSPDRVGNSPLHF. The CDR3 region has the DNA TGCGCCAGCAGCCCGGACAGGGTGGGGAATTCACCCCTCCACTTT.

The J gene is TRBJ1-1, the V gene TRBV6-5; 7 nucleotides align to TRBD1. The trim removed 0 bases at V and 8 bases at J, leaving 6 bases unmatched. CDR1 MNHEY and CDR2 SVGAGI come from the germline V gene. The CDR3 covers 14 residues. The CDR3 sequence is CASSYSPRGQEAFF. CDR3 DNA sequence: TGTGCCAGCAGTTACTCCCCGAGGGGGCAAGAAGCTTTCTTT.

This chain uses TRBV7-9 with TRBJ2-2; TRBD1 might be the D (5 bases). Germline V gives CDR1 SEHNR, CDR2 FQNEAQ (reference sequence). This CDR3 is built from 15 residues. Between the trimmed V and J ends, which lost 5 bases and 2 bases, there was a span of 12 bases. CDR3 coding DNA: TGTGCCAGCAGCCGCCCTACAGGAAACACCGGGGAGCTGTTTTTT. This sequence encodes CASSRPTGNTGELFF. Drawing the rest from reference TRBV7-9 and TRBJ2-2, the complete variable domain is DTGVSQNPRHKITKRGQNVTFRCDPISEHNRLYWYRQTLGQGPEFLTYFQNEAQLEKSRLLSDRFSAERPKGSFSTLEIQRTEQGDSAMYLCASSRPTGNTGELFFGEGSRLTVL.